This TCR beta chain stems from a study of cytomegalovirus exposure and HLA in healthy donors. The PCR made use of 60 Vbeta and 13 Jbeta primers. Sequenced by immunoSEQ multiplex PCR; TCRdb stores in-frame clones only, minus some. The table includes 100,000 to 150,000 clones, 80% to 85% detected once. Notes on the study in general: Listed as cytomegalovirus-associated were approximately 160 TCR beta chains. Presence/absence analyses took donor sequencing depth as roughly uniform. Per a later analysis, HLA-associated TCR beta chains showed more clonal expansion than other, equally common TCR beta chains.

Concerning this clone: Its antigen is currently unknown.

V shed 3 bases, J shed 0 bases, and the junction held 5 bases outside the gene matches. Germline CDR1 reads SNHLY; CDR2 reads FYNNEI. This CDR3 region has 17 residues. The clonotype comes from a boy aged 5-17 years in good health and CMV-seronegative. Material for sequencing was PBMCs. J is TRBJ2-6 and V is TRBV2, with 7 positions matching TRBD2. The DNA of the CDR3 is TGTGCCAGCAGTGATTCTAGCGGAAACTCTGGGGCCAACGTCCTGACTTTC. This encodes CASSDSSGNSGANVLTF.